This T cell receptor beta chain was sequenced during a study of cytomegalovirus exposure and HLA in healthy donors (dated by TCRdb to 2015 to 2018). A note on the overall study: An earlier analysis of about 530 of the donors reported 276 Gb of sequence data and 95 million to 140 million unique TCR beta sequences obtained from roughly 170 million T cells. A later analysis re-analyzed previously published TCR beta repertoires from hundreds of donors and added high-resolution HLA genotyping to study TCR occurrence patterns. To predict cytomegalovirus infection status, the study combined high-throughput TCR immunosequencing, statistical association of individual TCRs with disease status, and machine learning. A later genetic analysis took genome-wide SNP genotypes for about 55% of the 666 donors and used that subset as a discovery cohort. On average, roughly 250,000 unique TCR beta nucleotide sequences were sequenced per donor among 300 to 500 genotyped donors of the cohort, with 15% to 20% of those sequences being non-productive. Rather than using new phenotypic data, the later analysis identified candidate immune exposures from TCR beta sequences and from how often those sequences occurred across donors. Along with the approximately 650-subject first cohort, a separate validation cohort of over a hundred different subjects was used. Every repertoire in the discovery cohort had been generated on one and the same sequencing platform. Donor age, sex, ethnicity and CMV serostatus were compiled together with the repertoire data. An earlier analysis of about 600 of the donors used high-throughput TCR beta sequencing to judge whether each TCR beta V gene segment behaved as functional or pseudogenic. Because of strong linkage in the cohort, roughly five DR-DQ haplotypes were treated as single units for association and clustering. HLA typing included class I and class II loci at four-digit resolution. The number of typed donors differed by locus: about 620-630 for A, B, C, DRB1 and DQB1; some 500 for DQA1; fewer than 610 for DPA1; and some 430 for DPB1. Of the 350 to 450 genotyped donors, approximately 82% fell in the genetic ancestry cluster associated with self-reported Caucasian donors. The study used immunosequencing to profile the T cell repertoires of approximately 640 subjects and linked those repertoires to cytomegalovirus serostatus. Roughly 300 gigabases of sequencing data and roughly 90 million unique TCR sequences were included in an early release covering 500 to 750 HLA-typed donors. The study aimed to test whether signatures of past pathogen exposure could be identified by cataloging public T cell receptors.

Based on the germline V gene, the CDR1 and CDR2 sequences are SQVTM and ANQGSEA. V trim: 3 bases; J trim: 5 bases; unmatched bases: 3. The CDR3 covers 13 residues, taking in both the cysteine and the phenylalanine. Only the CDR3 part of the read is kept: 39 bases, read in frame from the first base. Libraries were made using the immunoSEQ multiplex PCR assay. A mixture of 60 forward primers for TCR Vbeta segments and 13 reverse primers for TCR Jbeta segments was used in the multiplex PCR. A multiplex PCR assay on genomic DNA amplified the CDR3 region of rearranged TCR beta genes. Amplified TCR beta libraries were sequenced as 87-base-pair reads on the Illumina HiSeq System. As for the original processing: A later analysis counted approximately 74 million unique TCR beta chains across the roughly 700 repertoires, and roughly 10 million of these chains were shared by at least two donors. To remove PCR and sequencing errors, raw reads were error-corrected and collapsed into unique sequences using a nearest-neighbor algorithm that merged closely related sequences. To assign V, D and J gene segments, CDR3 sequences were aligned to IMGT reference sequences. For a sequence to be retained, a match of at least six nucleotides to both a V gene segment and a J gene segment was required. Rearrangements were called productive when the CDR3 lacked stop codons and stayed in frame with V and J; all others were non-productive. Following IMGT convention, CDR3 was defined as the stretch from the second conserved V-encoded cysteine up to the conserved J-encoded phenylalanine. The earlier analysis of 587 of the donors excluded sequences that lacked an unambiguous match to a single V gene segment. An earlier analysis of around 600 of the donors classified V segments as functional when productive rearrangements were above 56.7% and as segregating when the standard deviation between donors was above 5%. A statistical classification framework was built for diagnosing cytomegalovirus status from the catalog of TCR beta chain sequences. A later analysis assigned V and J genes by comparing TCR nucleotide sequences with IMGT/GENE-DB human TR gene sequences. The TCRdist pipeline was used in a later analysis to assign CDR3 sequences and most-parsimonious VDJ recombination scenarios. In a later analysis, every TCR beta chain was defined by the combination of its CDR3 amino acid sequence and its V-gene family, and reads without a unique V-gene family were dropped. As a way to deal with suspected cross-contamination and a sequencing artifact, a later analysis dropped more than 500 nucleotide sequences that were highly shared and had low generation probability. For each public chain, a later analysis derived a clonal expansion index from normalized ranks of inferred template counts within each repertoire. A later analysis computed generation probabilities with a VDJ recombination model fitted to out-of-frame rearrangements, and checked the results against IGoR. In a later analysis, TCR-TCR, TCR-HLA and TCR-CMV co-occurrence was scored with hypergeometric tests, and a repertoire-size bias correction was applied to TCR pairs. False discovery rates were estimated in a later analysis by permuting HLA or CMV assignments 20 times. In a later analysis, co-occurring TCRs were grouped with DBSCAN, and TCRdist sequence similarity was added when clustering was performed within HLA-allele-positive subsets. Co-occurrence clustering excluded repertoires with fewer than 30,000 or more than 120,000 public chains, plus five with anomalous nucleotide sharing. TCRdb carries this immuneACCESS record with in-frame sequences only. Its versions omit some clonotypes, under half of them owing to an unresolved V gene in the studies checked, with the rest unexplained. V, J and clone size are taken as reported in that table, and D and trimming were inferred from the DNA itself. The sample table records around 100,000 clones; 75% of these occur just once. About 9.4% of the sample lies in the top ten.

Study-wide conclusions, independent of this receptor: In both the original and validation cohorts, the classifier was reported to diagnose cytomegalovirus status with high specificity and sensitivity. The sequencing pipeline was judged likely to have produced a cluster of highly shared sequence variants as a technical artifact. In a later genetic analysis, a missense DCLRE1C variant was associated with V-gene and J-gene trimming of TCR beta chains, and the association was replicated in an independent cohort. Over 15 rarely observed V segments, including chromosome 9 orphons, were excluded from the earlier analysis of some 590 of the donors because counts were too low. Because HLA typing was missing for some donors at each locus, association tests included only the typed subset. A further reported finding was that TCR beta sequences accurately predicted the HLA-A and HLA-B alleles for most subjects in the first cohort. According to the authors, the approach could potentially be generalized to other disease states and immunological phenotypes. The presence/absence analyses assumed that sequencing depth was roughly uniform across donors, and that assumption may not be true. Immune exposure information for the cohort was limited to CMV serostatus. Correlated functional status among segregating V segments might be attributable to linkage disequilibrium, but an unknown experimental factor could not be ruled out. A later genetic analysis reported fewer N-insertions in productive TCRs among donors in an Asian-associated ancestry cluster than the approximately 700-donor mean. In a later analysis, 15,000 to 20,000 TCR beta sequences were associated with specific HLA alleles at a false discovery rate of 0.05. Most TCR sequences were seen in very few donors, while some public TCRs were found in many individuals. Several of the top co-occurrence clusters appeared to be linked to parvovirus B19, influenza, CMV and Epstein-Barr virus, according to a later analysis. An earlier analysis of some 560 of the donors showed that most TCR beta V segments appeared in productive rearrangements either about 87% or about 30% of the time, which broadly matched IMGT annotations. Compared with equally common non-associated chains, HLA-associated TCR beta chains in a later analysis were more clonally expanded and had lower generation probabilities. A later analysis found that TCR association rates varied across HLA loci, with DRB1 alleles showing the most associated TCRs and HLA-C alleles the fewest. Strong co-occurrence of HLA alleles, especially DR and DQ, made assigning TCR associations to individual alleles difficult. The study listed 150 to 200 TCR beta chains as associated with cytomegalovirus. A later analysis found that most CMV-associated TCR beta chains appeared HLA-restricted, with HLA associations seemingly driven largely by CMV exposure. This cohort had only TCR beta chains sequenced, and the lack of alpha or paired-chain data limited which features could be detected. Because the 87-base-pair reads could not distinguish some IMGT-functional V segments, including TRBV6-2 and TRBV6-3, those segments were excluded. In vitro tests confirmed that three of the cytomegalovirus-associated TCR beta chains recognize cytomegalovirus antigens.

The cohort was made up of 500 to 850 healthy bone marrow donors. At the time of sampling, every cohort member was nominally healthy, though immune exposures that went unrecorded were likely present. The donor was CMV seronegative and was included in the group of over 300 seronegative cohort members. A peripheral blood sample was collected from each donor, and TCR beta sequencing was performed on peripheral blood mononuclear cells. Genomic DNA was extracted from the blood cell samples with the Qiagen DNeasy Blood Extraction Kit. A few counts support this clone. This receptor's antigen is unknown. Base-call qualities are not available, and no considerably larger clone is one nucleotide away.

The TCR originated in a man aged 50-59 years in good health and CMV-seronegative. The chain joins TRBV29-1 to TRBJ2-3; 9 central bases correspond to TRBD2. Source material: PBMCs. CDR3 reads: CSVEREGQDTQYF. In nucleotide form, the sequence is TGCAGCGTTGAGCGGGAGGGCCAAGATACGCAGTATTTT.